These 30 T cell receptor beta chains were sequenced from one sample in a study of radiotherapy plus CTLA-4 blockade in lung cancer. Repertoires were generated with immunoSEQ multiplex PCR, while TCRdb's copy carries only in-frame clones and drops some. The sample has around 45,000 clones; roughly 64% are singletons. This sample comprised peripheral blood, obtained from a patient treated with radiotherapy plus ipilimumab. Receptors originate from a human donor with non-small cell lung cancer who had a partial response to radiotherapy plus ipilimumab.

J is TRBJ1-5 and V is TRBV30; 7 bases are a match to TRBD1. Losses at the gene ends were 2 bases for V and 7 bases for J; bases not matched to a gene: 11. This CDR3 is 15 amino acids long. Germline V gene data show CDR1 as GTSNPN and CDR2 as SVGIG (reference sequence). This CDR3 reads CAWSRGIGQAQPQHF. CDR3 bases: TGTGCCTGGAGTCGGGGGATCGGACAGGCACAGCCCCAGCATTTT.

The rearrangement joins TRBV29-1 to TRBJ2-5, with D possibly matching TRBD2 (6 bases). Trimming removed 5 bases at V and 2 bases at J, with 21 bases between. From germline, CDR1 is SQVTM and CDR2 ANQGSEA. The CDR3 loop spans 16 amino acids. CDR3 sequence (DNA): TGCAGCGTTAAGAGGGCTAGCGCCGTCGTACAAGAGACCCAGTACTTC. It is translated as CSVKRASAVVQETQYF.

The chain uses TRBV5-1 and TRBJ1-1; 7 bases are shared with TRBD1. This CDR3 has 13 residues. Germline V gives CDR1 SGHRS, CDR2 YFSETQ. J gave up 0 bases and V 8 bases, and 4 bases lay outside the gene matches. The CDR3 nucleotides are TGCGCCAGTCGACAGGGTCTGAACACTGAAGCTTTCTTT. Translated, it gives CASRQGLNTEAFF.

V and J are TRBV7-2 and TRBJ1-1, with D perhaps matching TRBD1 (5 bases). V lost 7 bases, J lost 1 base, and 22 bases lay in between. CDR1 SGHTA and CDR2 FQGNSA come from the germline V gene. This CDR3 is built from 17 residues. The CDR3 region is CASNLLILGAGNTEAFF. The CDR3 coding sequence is TGTGCCAGCAACCTACTGATCTTAGGGGCTGGGAACACTGAAGCTTTCTTT.

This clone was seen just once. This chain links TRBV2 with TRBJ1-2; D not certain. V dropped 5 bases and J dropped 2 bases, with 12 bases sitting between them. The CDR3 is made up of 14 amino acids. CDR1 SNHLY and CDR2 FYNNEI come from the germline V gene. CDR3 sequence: CASSTDVRNYGYTF. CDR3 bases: TGTGCCAGCAGTACAGACGTTCGGAACTATGGCTACACCTTC.

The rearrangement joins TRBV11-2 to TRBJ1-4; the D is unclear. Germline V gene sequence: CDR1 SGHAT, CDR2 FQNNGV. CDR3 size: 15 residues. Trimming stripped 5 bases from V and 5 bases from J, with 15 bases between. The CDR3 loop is CASSPQSSGNEKLFF. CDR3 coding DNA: TGTGCCAGCAGCCCACAGAGCTCGGGGAATGAAAAACTGTTTTTT.

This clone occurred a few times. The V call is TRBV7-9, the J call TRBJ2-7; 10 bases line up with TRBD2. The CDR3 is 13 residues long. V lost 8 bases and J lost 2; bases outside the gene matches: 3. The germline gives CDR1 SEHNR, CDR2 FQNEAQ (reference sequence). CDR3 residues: CASQREGAYEQYF. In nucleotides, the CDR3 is TGTGCCAGCCAGCGGGAGGGGGCCTACGAGCAGTACTTC.

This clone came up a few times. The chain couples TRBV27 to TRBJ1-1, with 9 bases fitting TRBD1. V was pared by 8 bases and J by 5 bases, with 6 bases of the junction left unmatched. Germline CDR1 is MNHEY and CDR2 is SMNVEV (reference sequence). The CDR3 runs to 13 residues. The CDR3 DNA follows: TGTGCCAGCCAGGGACAGGGCATGACTGAAGCTTTCTTT. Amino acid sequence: CASQGQGMTEAFF.

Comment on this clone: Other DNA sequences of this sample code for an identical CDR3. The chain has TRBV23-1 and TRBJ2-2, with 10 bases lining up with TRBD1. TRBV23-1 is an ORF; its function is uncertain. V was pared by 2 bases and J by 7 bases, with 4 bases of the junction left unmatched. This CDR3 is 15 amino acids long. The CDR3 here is CASSQRQGANGELFF. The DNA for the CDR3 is TGCGCCAGCAGTCAACGACAGGGGGCGAACGGGGAGCTGTTTTTT.

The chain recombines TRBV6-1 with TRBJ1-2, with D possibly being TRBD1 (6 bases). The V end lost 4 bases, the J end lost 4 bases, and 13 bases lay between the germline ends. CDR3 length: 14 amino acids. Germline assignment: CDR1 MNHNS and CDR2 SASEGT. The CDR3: CASSAHRVLYGYTF. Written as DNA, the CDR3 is TGTGCCAGCAGTGCCCACAGGGTTCTCTATGGCTACACCTTC.

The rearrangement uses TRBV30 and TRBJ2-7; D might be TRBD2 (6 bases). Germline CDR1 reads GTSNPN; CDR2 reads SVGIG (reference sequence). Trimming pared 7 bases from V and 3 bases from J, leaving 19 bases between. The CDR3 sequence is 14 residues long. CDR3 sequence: CAFVTLSGIYEQYF. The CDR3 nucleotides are TGTGCCTTCGTCACCCTTAGCGGTATCTACGAGCAGTACTTC. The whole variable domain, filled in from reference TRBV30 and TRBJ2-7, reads SQTIHQWPATLVQPVGSPLSLECTVEGTSNPNLYWYRQAAGRGLQLLFYSVGIGQISSEVPQNLSASRPQDRQFILSSKKLLLSDSGFYLCAFVTLSGIYEQYFGPGTRLTVT.

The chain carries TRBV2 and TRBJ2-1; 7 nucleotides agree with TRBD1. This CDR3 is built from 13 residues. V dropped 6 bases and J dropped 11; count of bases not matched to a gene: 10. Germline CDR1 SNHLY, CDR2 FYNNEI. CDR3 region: CASSQGTDSKQFF. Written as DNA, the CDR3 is TGTGCCAGCAGCCAAGGGACAGATAGCAAGCAGTTCTTC. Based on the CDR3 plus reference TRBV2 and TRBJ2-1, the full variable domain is EPEVTQTPSHQVTQMGQEVILRCVPISNHLYFYWYRQILGQKVEFLVSFYNNEISEKSEIFDDQFSVERPDGSNFTLKIRSTKLEDSAMYFCASSQGTDSKQFFGPGTRLTVL.

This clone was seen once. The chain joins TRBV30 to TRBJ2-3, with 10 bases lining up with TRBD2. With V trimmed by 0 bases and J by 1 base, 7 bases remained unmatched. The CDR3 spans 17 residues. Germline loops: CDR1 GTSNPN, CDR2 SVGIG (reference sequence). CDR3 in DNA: TGTGCCTGGAGTGTACTTGAGCGGGAGGGTCGCACAGATACGCAGTATTTT. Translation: CAWSVLEREGRTDTQYF.

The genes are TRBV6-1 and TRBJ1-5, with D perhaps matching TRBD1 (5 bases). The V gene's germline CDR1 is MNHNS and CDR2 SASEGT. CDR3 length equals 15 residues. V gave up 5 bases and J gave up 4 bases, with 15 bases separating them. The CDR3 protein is CASSPRQKPNQPQHF. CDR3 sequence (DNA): TGTGCCAGCAGTCCTCGACAGAAACCGAATCAGCCCCAGCATTTT.

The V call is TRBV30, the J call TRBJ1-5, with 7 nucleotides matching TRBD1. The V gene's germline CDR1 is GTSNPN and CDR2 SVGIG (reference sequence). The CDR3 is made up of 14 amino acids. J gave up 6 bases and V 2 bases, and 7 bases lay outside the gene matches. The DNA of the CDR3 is TGTGCCTGGAGTACGACAGGGAGGCGTCAGCCCCAGCATTTT. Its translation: CAWSTTGRRQPQHF.

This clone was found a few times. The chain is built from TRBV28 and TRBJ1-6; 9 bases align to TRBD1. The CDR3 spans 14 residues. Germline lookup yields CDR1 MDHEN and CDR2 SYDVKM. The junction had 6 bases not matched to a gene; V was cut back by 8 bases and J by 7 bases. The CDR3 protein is CASGGQGRNSPLHF. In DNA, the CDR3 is TGTGCCAGCGGGGGACAGGGTCGCAATTCACCCCTCCACTTT.

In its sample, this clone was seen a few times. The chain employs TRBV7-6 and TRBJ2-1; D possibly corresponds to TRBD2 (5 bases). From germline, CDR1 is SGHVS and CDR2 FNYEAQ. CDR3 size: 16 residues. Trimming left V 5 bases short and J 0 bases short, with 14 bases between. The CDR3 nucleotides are TGTGCCAGCAGCCTAGAGAGGGCCAGCTCCTACAATGAGCAGTTCTTC. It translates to CASSLERASSYNEQFF.

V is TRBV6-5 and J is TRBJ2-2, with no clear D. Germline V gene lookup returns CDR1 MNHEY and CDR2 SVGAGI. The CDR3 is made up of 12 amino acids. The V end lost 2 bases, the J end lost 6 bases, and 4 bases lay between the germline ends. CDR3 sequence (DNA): TGTGCCAGCAGTTACAAGCCCGGGGAGCTGTTTTTT. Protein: CASSYKPGELFF.

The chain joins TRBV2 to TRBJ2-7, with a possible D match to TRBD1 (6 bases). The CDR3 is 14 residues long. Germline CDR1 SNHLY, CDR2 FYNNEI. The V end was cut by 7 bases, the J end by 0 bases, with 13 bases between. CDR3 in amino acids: CASNPRTASYEQYF. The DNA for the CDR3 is TGTGCCAGCAACCCCCGGACAGCCTCCTACGAGCAGTACTTC.

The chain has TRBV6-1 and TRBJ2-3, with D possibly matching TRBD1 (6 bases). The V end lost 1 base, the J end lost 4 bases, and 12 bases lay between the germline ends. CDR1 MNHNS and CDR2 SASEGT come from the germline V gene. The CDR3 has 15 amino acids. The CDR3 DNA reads TGTGCCAGCAGTGAAGTGGGCAGGGGATCAGATACGCAGTATTTT. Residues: CASSEVGRGSDTQYF.

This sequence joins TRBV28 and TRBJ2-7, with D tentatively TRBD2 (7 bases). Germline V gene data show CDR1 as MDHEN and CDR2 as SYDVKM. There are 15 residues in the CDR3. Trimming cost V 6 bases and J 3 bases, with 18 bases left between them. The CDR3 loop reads CASSLGGGANYEQYF. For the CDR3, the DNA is TGTGCCAGCAGCCTAGGGGGAGGGGCGAACTACGAGCAGTACTTC.

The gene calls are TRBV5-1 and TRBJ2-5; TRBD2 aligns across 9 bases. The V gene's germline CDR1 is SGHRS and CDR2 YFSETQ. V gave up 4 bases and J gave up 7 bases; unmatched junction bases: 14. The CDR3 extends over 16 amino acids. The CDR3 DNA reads TGCGCCAGCAGCGTAGGACAGGCTAGCGGGGAGGGGACCCAGTACTTC. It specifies CASSVGQASGEGTQYF.

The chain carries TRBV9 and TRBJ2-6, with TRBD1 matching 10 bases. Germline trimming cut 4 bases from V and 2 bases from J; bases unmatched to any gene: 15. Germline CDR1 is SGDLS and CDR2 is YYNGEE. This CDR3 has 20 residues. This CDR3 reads CASSPSLGTGVFTGANVLTF. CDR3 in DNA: TGTGCCAGCAGCCCCAGTCTTGGGACAGGGGTTTTTACTGGGGCCAACGTCCTGACTTTC.

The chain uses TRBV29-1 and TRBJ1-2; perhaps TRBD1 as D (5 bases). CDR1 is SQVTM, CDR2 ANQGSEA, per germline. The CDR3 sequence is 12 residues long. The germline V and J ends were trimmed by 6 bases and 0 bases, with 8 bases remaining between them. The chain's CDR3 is CSVGGPNYGYTF. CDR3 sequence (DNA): TGCAGCGTGGGGGGACCTAACTATGGCTACACCTTC.

CDR3 amino acids: CASSRQGRSSYNEQFF. In nucleotides, the CDR3 is TGTGCCAGCTCACGACAGGGGAGAAGCTCCTACAATGAGCAGTTCTTC. The rearrangement uses TRBV18 and TRBJ2-1, with 8 nucleotides matching TRBD1. The CDR3 loop spans 16 amino acids. Germline V gene lookup returns CDR1 KGHSH and CDR2 LQKENI. With V trimmed by 4 bases and J by 0 bases, 5 bases remained unmatched.

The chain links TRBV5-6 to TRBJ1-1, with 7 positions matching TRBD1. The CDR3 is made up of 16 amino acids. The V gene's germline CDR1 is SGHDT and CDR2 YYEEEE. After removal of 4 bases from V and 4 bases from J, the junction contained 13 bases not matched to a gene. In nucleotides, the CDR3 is TGTGCCAGCAGCCCCCGGGCCAGGGGGTCCAGCACTGAAGCTTTCTTT. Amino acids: CASSPRARGSSTEAFF.

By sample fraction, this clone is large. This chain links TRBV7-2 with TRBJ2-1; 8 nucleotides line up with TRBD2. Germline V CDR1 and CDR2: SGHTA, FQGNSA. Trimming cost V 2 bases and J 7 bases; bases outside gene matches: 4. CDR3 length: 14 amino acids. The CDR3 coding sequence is TGTGCCAGCAGCTTACAAGCGGGAGCGAATGAGCAGTTCTTC. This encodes CASSLQAGANEQFF.

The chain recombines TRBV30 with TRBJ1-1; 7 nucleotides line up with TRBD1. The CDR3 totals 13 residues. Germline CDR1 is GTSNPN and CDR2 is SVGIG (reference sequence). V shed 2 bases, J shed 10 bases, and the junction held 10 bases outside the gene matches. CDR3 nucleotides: TGTGCCTGGAGTCTAGAGGGGGCGAGGGTAGCTTTCTTT. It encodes CAWSLEGARVAFF.

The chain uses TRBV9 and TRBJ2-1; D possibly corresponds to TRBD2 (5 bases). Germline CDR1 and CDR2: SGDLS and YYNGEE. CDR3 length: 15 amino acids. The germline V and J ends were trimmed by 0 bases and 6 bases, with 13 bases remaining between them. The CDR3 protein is CASSVGTGKGNEQFF. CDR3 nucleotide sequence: TGTGCCAGCAGCGTAGGAACCGGGAAGGGCAATGAGCAGTTCTTC.

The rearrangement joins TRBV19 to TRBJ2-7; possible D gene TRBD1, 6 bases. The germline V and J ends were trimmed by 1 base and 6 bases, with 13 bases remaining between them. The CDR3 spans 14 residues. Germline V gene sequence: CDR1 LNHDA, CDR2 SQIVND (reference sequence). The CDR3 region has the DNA TGTGCCAGTAGTATAGGCCCAGGGGTCGGCGAGCAGTACTTC. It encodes CASSIGPGVGEQYF.